This paragraph covers one TCR beta chain sequence. Its antigen remains undetermined. Base qualities are not provided; no much larger clone lies one nucleotide away. The data stem from a study of cytomegalovirus exposure and HLA in healthy donors (dated by TCRdb to about 2017). Regarding the study in general: According to an earlier analysis of several hundred of the donors, about 179 million T cells yielded 117 million unique TCR beta sequences and 276 Gb of sequence data. An early release covering roughly 600 HLA-typed donors comprised about 290 gigabases of sequencing data and roughly 85 million unique TCR sequences. The study aimed to test whether cataloging public T cell receptors could reveal signatures of past pathogen exposure. High-throughput TCR immunosequencing, statistical association of individual TCRs with disease status, and machine learning were combined to predict cytomegalovirus infection status. Class I and class II HLA loci were covered by the typing at four-digit resolution. Because of strong linkage in the cohort, 5 or 6 DR-DQ haplotypes were treated as single units for association and clustering. To decide whether each TCR beta V gene segment behaved as functional or pseudogenic, an earlier analysis of fewer than 750 of the donors relied on high-throughput TCR beta sequencing. A later analysis re-analyzed previously published TCR beta repertoires from roughly 690 donors and added high-resolution HLA genotyping to study TCR occurrence patterns. Every repertoire in the discovery cohort had been generated on one and the same sequencing platform. The study profiled the T cell repertoires of fewer than 850 subjects by immunosequencing and related them to cytomegalovirus serostatus. A later genetic analysis used genome-wide SNP genotypes for about 65% of the roughly 670 donors, treating that subset as a discovery cohort. Donor age, sex, ethnicity and CMV serostatus were compiled together with the repertoire data. Among the approximately 420 genotyped donors, more than 70% belonged to the genetic ancestry cluster associated with self-reported Caucasian donors. Among almost 400 genotyped donors of the cohort, an average of approximately 240,000 unique TCR beta nucleotide sequences were sequenced per donor, roughly 20% of them non-productive. In the later analysis, no new phenotypic data were used to find candidate immune exposures; instead, reliance was placed on TCR beta sequences and their occurrence across donors. Along with the approximately 700-subject first cohort, a separate validation cohort of over a hundred different subjects was used. The number of typed donors differed by locus: about 620-640 for A, B, C, DRB1 and DQB1; 500 to 550 for DQA1; approximately 600 for DPA1; and roughly 490 for DPB1. The research as a whole found: Some IMGT-functional V segments, including TRBV6-2 and TRBV6-3, could not be distinguished by the 87-base-pair reads and were therefore excluded. A later analysis found that TCR association rates varied across HLA loci, with DRB1 alleles showing the most associated TCRs and HLA-C alleles the fewest. A later analysis reported that several top co-occurrence clusters appeared linked to parvovirus B19, influenza, CMV and Epstein-Barr virus. Only TCR beta chains were sequenced in this cohort, and the absence of alpha or paired-chain data limited detectable features. A cluster of highly shared sequence variants was judged likely to represent a technical artifact of the sequencing pipeline. In the study, approximately 160 TCR beta chains were listed as associated with cytomegalovirus. Presence/absence analyses assumed roughly uniform sequencing depth across donors, an assumption that may not hold. CMV serostatus was the only immune exposure information available for the cohort. In a later analysis, most CMV-associated TCR beta chains were found to appear HLA-restricted, with HLA associations seemingly driven largely by CMV exposure. Compared with equally common non-associated chains, HLA-associated TCR beta chains in a later analysis were more clonally expanded and had lower generation probabilities. Most TCR sequences were observed very rarely across donors, whereas some public TCRs were present in many individuals. Because HLA typing was unavailable for some donors at each locus, only the typed subset was used in association tests. In vitro tests confirmed that a few of the cytomegalovirus-associated TCR beta chains recognize cytomegalovirus antigens. Assigning TCR associations to individual alleles was difficult when HLA alleles, especially DR and DQ, strongly co-occurred. Cytomegalovirus status was reported to be diagnosed by the classifier with high specificity and sensitivity in both the original and validation cohorts. At a false discovery rate of 0.05, a later analysis linked fewer than 20,000 TCR beta sequences to specific HLA alleles. It was suggested by the authors that the approach could potentially be generalized to other disease states and immunological phenotypes. A further reported finding was that TCR beta sequences accurately predicted the HLA-A and HLA-B alleles for most subjects in the first cohort. V-gene and J-gene trimming of TCR beta chains was associated with a missense DCLRE1C variant in a later genetic analysis, and the association was replicated in an independent cohort. The earlier analysis of about 600 of the donors excluded roughly 16 rarely observed V segments, including chromosome 9 orphons, because counts were too low. Correlated functional status among segregating V segments might reflect linkage disequilibrium, but an unknown experimental factor could not be ruled out. In a later genetic analysis, fewer N-insertions in productive TCRs were reported among donors in an Asian-associated ancestry cluster than the roughly 700-donor mean. In an earlier analysis of over 550 of the donors, most TCR beta V segments were observed in productive rearrangements about 87% or about 30% of the time, broadly matching IMGT annotations.

CDR1 and CDR2 were assigned from the germline V gene as MNHNS and SASEGT. Including cysteine and phenylalanine, the CDR3 has 13 amino acids. Only the CDR3 DNA stays, 39 bases, in frame from base 1. Cut back by 6 bases and 4 bases, the V and J ends lie 10 bases apart. The cohort comprised more than 550 healthy bone marrow donors. At the time of sampling, every cohort member was nominally healthy, though immune exposures that went unrecorded were likely present. The donor was CMV seropositive and was included in the group of 250 to 300 seropositive cohort members. Each donor provided a peripheral blood sample, and peripheral blood mononuclear cells were used for TCR beta sequencing. The Qiagen DNeasy Blood Extraction Kit was used to extract genomic DNA from the blood cell samples. The library was made by the immunoSEQ multiplex PCR assay. For the multiplex PCR, a mixture combining 60 forward primers for TCR Vbeta segments and 13 reverse primers for TCR Jbeta segments was used. The CDR3 region of rearranged TCR beta genes was amplified from genomic DNA with a multiplex PCR assay. On the Illumina HiSeq System, the amplified TCR beta libraries were sequenced as 87-base-pair reads. Under the source paper's analysis protocol: Across the roughly 670 repertoires, a later analysis counted some 81 million unique TCR beta chains, 9.5 million to 12 million of which were shared by at least two donors. To remove PCR and sequencing errors, raw reads were error-corrected and collapsed into unique sequences using a nearest-neighbor algorithm that merged closely related sequences. V, D and J gene segments were assigned by aligning CDR3 sequences to IMGT reference sequences. For a sequence to be retained, a match of at least six nucleotides was required to both a V gene segment and a J gene segment. A rearrangement was called productive if the CDR3 had no stop codons and remained in frame with V and J, and every other rearrangement was called non-productive. Following IMGT convention, CDR3 was defined as the stretch from the second conserved V-encoded cysteine to the conserved J-encoded phenylalanine. Sequences without an unambiguous match to a single V gene segment were excluded from the earlier analysis of approximately 600 of the donors. An earlier analysis of 500 to 600 of the donors classified V segments as functional when productive rearrangements were above 56.7% and as segregating when the standard deviation between donors was above 5%. A statistical classification framework was developed to diagnose cytomegalovirus status using the catalog of TCR beta chain sequences. V and J gene assignment, in a later analysis, came from comparing TCR nucleotide sequences with IMGT/GENE-DB human TR gene sequences. Using the TCRdist pipeline, a later analysis assigned CDR3 sequences along with most-parsimonious VDJ recombination scenarios. In a later analysis, each TCR beta chain was defined by its CDR3 amino acid sequence together with its V-gene family, and reads without a unique V-gene family were excluded. A later analysis removed roughly 590 highly shared, low-generation-probability nucleotide sequences to deal with suspected cross-contamination and a sequencing artifact. In a later analysis, a clonal expansion index was calculated for each public chain from normalized within-repertoire ranks of inferred template counts. A later analysis computed generation probabilities with a VDJ recombination model fitted to out-of-frame rearrangements, and checked the results against IGoR. A later analysis scored TCR-TCR, TCR-HLA and TCR-CMV co-occurrence with hypergeometric tests, applying a repertoire-size bias correction to TCR pairs. A later analysis estimated false discovery rates by permuting HLA or CMV assignments 20 times. A later analysis grouped co-occurring TCRs with DBSCAN, adding TCRdist sequence similarity when clustering within HLA-allele-positive subsets. Repertoires with fewer than 30,000 or more than 120,000 public chains, plus five repertoires with anomalous nucleotide sharing, were excluded from co-occurrence clustering. TCRdb's version of the immuneACCESS table is confined to in-frame rearrangements and falls short of the full clone set. An unresolved V gene accounts for under half of the shortfall where checked; the remainder is of unknown origin. V and J calls and clone size are copied from that table; D and trimming were computed from the DNA. The sample contains about 150,000 clones, more than 75% of them found a single time. In total, the top ten clones hold 7.7% of the sample.

The sequence is built from TRBV6-1 and TRBJ1-5; the D segment could be TRBD1, given 5 matching bases. The sequence was obtained from a young man in good health and CMV-seropositive. Sequencing used PBMCs. The DNA reads as follows: TGTGCCAGCAGCGCGGGGGGTAATCAGCCCCAGCATTTT. Translated, it reads CASSAGGNQPQHF.